This entry features one T cell receptor (beta chain) sequence. This sample was taken from a study of blood T cell repertoires in COVID-19. Study at large: The United States, Italy and Spain were the sources of the acute and convalescent COVID-19 samples.

The CDR3 loop spans 12 amino acids. Deletions cut 7 bases from V and 7 bases from J, with 11 bases between. Using immunoSEQ multiplex PCR, the repertoire was profiled, and TCRdb retains in-frame clones only, with some absent. The repertoire includes some 210,000 clones, less than 90% of them detected once, and less than 20% sits in the top ten. The chain is built from TRBV12-3 or TRBV12-4 and TRBJ1-3, with D perhaps matching TRBD1 (6 bases). This TCR was recovered from a human donor in a cohort sampled during active COVID-19. The specimen sequenced was peripheral blood. CDR3 sequence: CASKTGVNTIYF. In DNA form, the CDR3 reads TGTGCCAGCAAGACAGGAGTTAACACCATATATTTT.